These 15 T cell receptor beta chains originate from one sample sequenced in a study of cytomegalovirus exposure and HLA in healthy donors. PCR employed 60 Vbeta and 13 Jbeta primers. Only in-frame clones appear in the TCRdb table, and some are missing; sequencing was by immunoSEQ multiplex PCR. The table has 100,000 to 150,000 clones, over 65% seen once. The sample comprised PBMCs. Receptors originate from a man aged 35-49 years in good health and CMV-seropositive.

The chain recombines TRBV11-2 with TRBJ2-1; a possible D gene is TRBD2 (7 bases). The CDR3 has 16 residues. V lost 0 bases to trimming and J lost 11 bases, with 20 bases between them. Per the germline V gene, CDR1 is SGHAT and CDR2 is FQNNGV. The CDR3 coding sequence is TGTGCCAGCAGCTTAGATCGGGTGGGGGGGCAGCCCAAGCAGTTCTTC. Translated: CASSLDRVGGQPKQFF.

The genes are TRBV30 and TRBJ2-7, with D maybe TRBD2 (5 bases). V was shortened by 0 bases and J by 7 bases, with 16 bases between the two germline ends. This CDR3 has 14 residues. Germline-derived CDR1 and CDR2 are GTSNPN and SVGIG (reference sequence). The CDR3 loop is CAWSVLRGPEEQYF. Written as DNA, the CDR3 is TGTGCCTGGAGTGTACTAAGAGGGCCTGAAGAGCAGTACTTC.

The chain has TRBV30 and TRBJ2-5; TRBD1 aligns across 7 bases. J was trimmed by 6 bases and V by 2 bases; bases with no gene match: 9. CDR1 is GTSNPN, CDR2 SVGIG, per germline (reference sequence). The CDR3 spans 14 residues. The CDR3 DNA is TGTGCCTGGAGTCCAGGGACAGCTAAGAAGACCCAGTACTTC. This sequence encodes CAWSPGTAKKTQYF.

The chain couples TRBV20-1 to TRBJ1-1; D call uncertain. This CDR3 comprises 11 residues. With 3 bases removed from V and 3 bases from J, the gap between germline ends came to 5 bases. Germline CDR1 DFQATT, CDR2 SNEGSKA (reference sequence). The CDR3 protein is CSARSDTEAFF. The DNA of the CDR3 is TGCAGTGCTAGGAGTGACACTGAAGCTTTCTTT.

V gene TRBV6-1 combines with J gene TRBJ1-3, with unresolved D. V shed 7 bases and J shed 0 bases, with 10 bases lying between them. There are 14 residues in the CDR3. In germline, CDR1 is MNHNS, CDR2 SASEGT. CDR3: CASIQTLSGNTIYF. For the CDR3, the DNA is TGTGCCAGCATCCAGACACTCTCTGGAAACACCATATATTTT.

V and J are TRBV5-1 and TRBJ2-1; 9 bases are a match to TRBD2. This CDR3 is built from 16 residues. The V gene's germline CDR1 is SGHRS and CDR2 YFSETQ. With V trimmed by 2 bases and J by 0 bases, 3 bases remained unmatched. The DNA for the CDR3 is TGCGCCAGCAGCTTACAAGCGGGGGGCTCCTACAATGAGCAGTTCTTC. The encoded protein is CASSLQAGGSYNEQFF. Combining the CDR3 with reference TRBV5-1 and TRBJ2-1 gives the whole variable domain KAGVTQTPRYLIKTRGQQVTLSCSPISGHRSVSWYQQTPGQGLQFLFEYFSETQRNKGNFPGRFSGRQFSNSRSEMNVSTLELGDSALYLCASSLQAGGSYNEQFFGPGTRLTVL.

The CDR3 is CASSVVGQTTEAFF. The CDR3 DNA is TGTGCCAGCAGCGTAGTGGGACAGACAACTGAAGCTTTCTTT. The genes are TRBV9 and TRBJ1-1; 7 bases are shared with TRBD1. The germline V gene encodes CDR1 SGDLS and CDR2 YYNGEE. The ends lost 0 bases at V and 5 bases at J; junction bases unmatched: 4. There are 14 residues in the CDR3.

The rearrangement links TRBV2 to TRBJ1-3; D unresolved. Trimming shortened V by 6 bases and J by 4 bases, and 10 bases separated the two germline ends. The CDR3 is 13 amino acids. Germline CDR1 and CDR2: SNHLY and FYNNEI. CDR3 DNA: TGTGCCAGCAGGGTGGAGTCCGGAAACACCATATATTTT. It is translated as CASRVESGNTIYF.

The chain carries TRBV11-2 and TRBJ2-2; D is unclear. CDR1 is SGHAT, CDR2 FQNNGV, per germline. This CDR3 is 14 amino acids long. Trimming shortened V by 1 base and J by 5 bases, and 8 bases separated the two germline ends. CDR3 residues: CASSLAGLTGELFF. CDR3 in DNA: TGTGCCAGCAGCTTAGCGGGTCTAACCGGGGAGCTGTTTTTT.

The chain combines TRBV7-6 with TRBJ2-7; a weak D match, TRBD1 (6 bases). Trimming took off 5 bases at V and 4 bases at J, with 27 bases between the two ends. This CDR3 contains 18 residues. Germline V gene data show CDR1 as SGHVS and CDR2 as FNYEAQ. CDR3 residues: CASSPSTGTQGAPYEQYF. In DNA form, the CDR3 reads TGTGCCAGCAGCCCTAGCACAGGGACCCAGGGCGCCCCATACGAGCAGTACTTC.

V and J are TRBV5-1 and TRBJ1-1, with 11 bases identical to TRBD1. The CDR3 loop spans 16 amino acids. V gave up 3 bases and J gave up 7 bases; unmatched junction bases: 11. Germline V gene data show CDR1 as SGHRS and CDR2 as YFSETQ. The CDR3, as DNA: TGCGCCAGCAGCTCCGGACAGGGGGCGGTAATTGGTGAAGCTTTCTTT. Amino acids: CASSSGQGAVIGEAFF.

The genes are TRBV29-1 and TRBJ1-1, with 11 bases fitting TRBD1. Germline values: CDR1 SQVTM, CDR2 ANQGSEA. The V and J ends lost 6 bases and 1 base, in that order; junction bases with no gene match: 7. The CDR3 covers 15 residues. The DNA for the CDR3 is TGCAGCGTCACCGGGACAGGGGGGGGGAACACTGAAGCTTTCTTT. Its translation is CSVTGTGGGNTEAFF. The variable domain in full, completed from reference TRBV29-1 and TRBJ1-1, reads SAVISQKPSRDICQRGTSLTIQCQVDSQVTMMFWYRQQPGQSLTLIATANQGSEATYESGFVIDKFPISRPNLTFSTLTVSNMSPEDSSIYLCSVTGTGGGNTEAFFGQGTRLTVV.

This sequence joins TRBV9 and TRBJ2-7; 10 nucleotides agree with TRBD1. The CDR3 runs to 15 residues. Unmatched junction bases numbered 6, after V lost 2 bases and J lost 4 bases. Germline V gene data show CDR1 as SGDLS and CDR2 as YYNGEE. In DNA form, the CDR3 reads TGTGCCAGCAGCGTCGGGACAGGGGCGATTTACGAGCAGTACTTC. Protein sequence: CASSVGTGAIYEQYF.

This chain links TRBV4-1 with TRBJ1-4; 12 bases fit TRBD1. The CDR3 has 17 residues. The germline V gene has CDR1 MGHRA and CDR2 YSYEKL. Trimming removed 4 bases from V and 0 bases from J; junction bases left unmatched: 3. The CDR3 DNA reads TGCGCCAGCAGCCCACGGGACAGGGGGCCAACTAATGAAAAACTGTTTTTT. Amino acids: CASSPRDRGPTNEKLFF.

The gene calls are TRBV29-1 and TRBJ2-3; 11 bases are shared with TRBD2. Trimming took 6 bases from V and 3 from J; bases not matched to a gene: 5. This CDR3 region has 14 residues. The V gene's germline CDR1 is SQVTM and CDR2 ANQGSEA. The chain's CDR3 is CSVVGTSGTDTQYF. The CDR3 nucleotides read TGCAGCGTCGTCGGGACTAGCGGTACAGATACGCAGTATTTT.